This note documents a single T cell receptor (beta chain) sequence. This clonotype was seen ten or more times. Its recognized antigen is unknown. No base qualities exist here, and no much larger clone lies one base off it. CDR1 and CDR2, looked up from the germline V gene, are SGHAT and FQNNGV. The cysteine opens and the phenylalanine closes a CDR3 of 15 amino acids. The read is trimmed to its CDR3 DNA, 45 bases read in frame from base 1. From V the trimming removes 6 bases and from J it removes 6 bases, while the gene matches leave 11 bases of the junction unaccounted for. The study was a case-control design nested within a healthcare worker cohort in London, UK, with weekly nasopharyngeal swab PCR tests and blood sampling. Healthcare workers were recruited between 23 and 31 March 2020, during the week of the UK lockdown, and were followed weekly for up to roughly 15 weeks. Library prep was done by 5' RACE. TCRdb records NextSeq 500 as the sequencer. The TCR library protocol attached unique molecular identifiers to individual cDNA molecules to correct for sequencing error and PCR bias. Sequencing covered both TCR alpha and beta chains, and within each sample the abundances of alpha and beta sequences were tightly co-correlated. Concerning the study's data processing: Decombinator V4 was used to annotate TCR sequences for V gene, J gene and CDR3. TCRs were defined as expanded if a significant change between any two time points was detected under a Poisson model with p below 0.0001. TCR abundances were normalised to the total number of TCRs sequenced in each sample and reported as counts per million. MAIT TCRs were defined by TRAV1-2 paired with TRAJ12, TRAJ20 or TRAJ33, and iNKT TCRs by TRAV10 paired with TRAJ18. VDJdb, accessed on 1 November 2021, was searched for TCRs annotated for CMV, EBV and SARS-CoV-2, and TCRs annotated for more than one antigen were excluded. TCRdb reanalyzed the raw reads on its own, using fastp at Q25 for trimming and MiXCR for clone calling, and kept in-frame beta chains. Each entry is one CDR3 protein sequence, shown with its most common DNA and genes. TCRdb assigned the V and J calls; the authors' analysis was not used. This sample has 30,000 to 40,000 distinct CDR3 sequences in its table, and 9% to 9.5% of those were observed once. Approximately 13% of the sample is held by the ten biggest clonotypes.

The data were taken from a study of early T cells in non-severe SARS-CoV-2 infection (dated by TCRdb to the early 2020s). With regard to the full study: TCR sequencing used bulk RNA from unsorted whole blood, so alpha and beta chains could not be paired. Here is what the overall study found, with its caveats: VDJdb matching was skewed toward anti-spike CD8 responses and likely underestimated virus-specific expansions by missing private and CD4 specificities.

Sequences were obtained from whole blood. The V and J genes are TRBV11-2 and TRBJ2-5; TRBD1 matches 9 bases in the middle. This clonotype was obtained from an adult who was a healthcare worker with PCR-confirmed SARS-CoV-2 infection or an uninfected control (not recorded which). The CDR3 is CASRTRTGEGKTQYF. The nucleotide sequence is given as TGTGCCAGCAGAACCAGGACAGGGGAGGGAAAGACCCAGTACTTC.